These T cell receptor beta chains were read from a single sample in a study of lymphopenia after photon versus proton radiotherapy. Clones were read by immunoSEQ multiplex PCR, and TCRdb kept only the in-frame ones, dropping some. The table shows tens of thousands of clones, with roughly 90% occurring only once. This specimen consisted of peripheral blood, obtained from a patient treated with photon-based radiotherapy. The receptors were sampled from a woman aged 35 to 49 with cholangiocarcinoma. The CDR3 runs from the conserved cysteine through the conserved F or W. The D gene is left open where the match is weak. Only part of the rows carry a size: once, few, many, or a class if the clone is expanded.

v_gene,d_gene,abundance,j_gene,CDR3nt,CDR3aa
TRBV15,TRBD2,.,TRBJ2-1,TGTGCCACCAGCAGTGGACTAGGGCAGGCGGGGAATGAGCAGTTCTTC,CATSSGLGQAGNEQFF
TRBV14,TRBD2,once,TRBJ2-5,TGTGCCAGCAGCTCAAGGGCTAGCGGGATGACAGAGACCCAGTACTTC,CASSSRASGMTETQYF
TRBV10-1,.,.,TRBJ2-7,TGCGCCAGCAGTGAGTCGATGGTGCAGGCCGAGCAGTACTTC,CASSESMVQAEQYF
TRBV11-3,.,.,TRBJ2-5,TGTGCCAGCAGCCCTACAGATCGGGTAGGAGAGACCCAGTACTTC,CASSPTDRVGETQYF
TRBV7-7,.,.,TRBJ2-5,TGTGCTAGCAGCTTAGATTTACAGGGTCGGCAGACCCAGTACTTC,CASSLDLQGRQTQYF
TRBV6-5,TRBD1,.,TRBJ1-1,TGTGCCAGCAGTTACCCTGGGACAGGGTACACTGAAGCTTTCTTT,CASSYPGTGYTEAFF
TRBV6-5,TRBD1,.,TRBJ1-1,TGTGCCAGCAGTTCAACAGGGGTGAACACTGAAGCTTTCTTT,CASSSTGVNTEAFF
TRBV7-6,.,.,TRBJ1-5,TGTGCCAGCAGCCTGGGACTGAATCAGCCCCAGCATTTT,CASSLGLNQPQHF
TRBV27,.,.,TRBJ2-7,TGTGCCAGCAGTTTGATAGACGAGGGCGAGCAGTACTTC,CASSLIDEGEQYF
TRBV5-1,TRBD1,.,TRBJ1-1,TGCGCCAGCAGCTGGGGGGACAGGGTGAACACTGAAGCTTTCTTT,CASSWGDRVNTEAFF
TRBV9,TRBD1,.,TRBJ2-1,TGTGCCAGCAGCGTAGGGACAGGGGATAGGAATGAGCAGTTCTTC,CASSVGTGDRNEQFF
TRBV9,TRBD1,.,TRBJ2-3,TGTGCCAGCAGCCATCCGGGACAGGGGGCCTCAGATACGCAGTATTTT,CASSHPGQGASDTQYF
TRBV19,.,.,TRBJ1-1,TGTGCCAGTAGTATAGGGTTTGGGGTTGAAGCTTTCTTT,CASSIGFGVEAFF
TRBV6-1,.,once,TRBJ1-2,TGTGCCAGCAGTGAAGCGTGGTCCCCCGGGGGCTACACCTTC,CASSEAWSPGGYTF
TRBV27,.,.,TRBJ1-1,TGTGCCAGCAGTTTAGTTGGGGGGGCCGGCCCAGCTGAAGCTTTCTTT,CASSLVGGAGPAEAFF
TRBV7-9,.,.,TRBJ1-1,TGTGCCAGCAGCTACCAGGCAGAGAACACTGAAGCTTTCTTT,CASSYQAENTEAFF
TRBV5-6,TRBD1,.,TRBJ2-3,TGTGCCAGCAGCCGAGGACAGGTGCAAACAGATACGCAGTATTTT,CASSRGQVQTDTQYF
TRBV5-1,.,.,TRBJ2-1,TGCGCCAGCAAAGCTGGGAACTCCTACAATGAGCAGTTCTTC,CASKAGNSYNEQFF
TRBV6-5,TRBD1,.,TRBJ1-2,TGTGCCAGCAGCTCCAAGACAGGGGGCTATGGCTACACCTTC,CASSSKTGGYGYTF
TRBV10-2,.,.,TRBJ2-7,TGCGCCAGCAGTGAGACAGTTACTCACTACGAGCAGTACTTC,CASSETVTHYEQYF
TRBV30,TRBD2,.,TRBJ2-7,TGTGCCTGGAGTGTACTAGCGGGAGCTCCATACTACGAGCAGTACTTC,CAWSVLAGAPYYEQYF
TRBV7-9,TRBD2,once,TRBJ2-5,TGTGCCAGCAGCTTTGTGACTAGCGGGAGATTCCAAGAGACCCAGTACTTC,CASSFVTSGRFQETQYF
TRBV4-3,.,few,TRBJ1-5,TGCGCCAGCAGCCAGCAAAGAGGAGGCAATCAGCCCCAGCATTTT,CASSQQRGGNQPQHF
TRBV29-1,.,.,TRBJ1-2,TGCAGCTACCGGGACGACGCTTATGGCTACACCTTC,CSYRDDAYGYTF
TRBV6-5,.,.,TRBJ1-2,TGTGCCAGCAGAACCCCAGGAAACTCTAACTATGGCTACACCTTC,CASRTPGNSNYGYTF
TRBV19,TRBD1,.,TRBJ1-2,TGTGCCAGTAGTGACTCCTTCCCGGGACAGCCTAACTATGGCTACACCTTC,CASSDSFPGQPNYGYTF